These T cell receptor beta chains were read from a single sample in a study of T cells in Graves' hyperthyroidism and ophthalmopathy. TCRdb reprocessed the multiplex PCR reads via MiXCR and lists one record per CDR3 protein. Counted here are some 490,000 distinct CDR3 sequences, about 16% occurring once; the ten biggest clones make up approximately 32%. Sequenced material: blood. Every receptor here comes from a woman between 25 and 40 years old with Graves' ophthalmopathy. CDR3s include the opening cysteine and the closing phenylalanine or tryptophan. Fields, in order: clone size, V gene, D gene, J gene, CDR3 protein, CDR3 DNA. The D gene is left open where the match is weak. The listing skips clone size in some rows; elsewhere it reads once, few, many or a size class.

abundance: few; v_gene: TRBV6-2/TRBV6-3; d_gene: .; j_gene: TRBJ2-3; CDR3aa: CAISRRNSDTQYF; CDR3nt: TGTGCCATTTCGCGACGGAACTCAGATACGCAGTATTTT
abundance: few; v_gene: TRBV29-1; d_gene: .; j_gene: TRBJ2-4; CDR3aa: CSVGGGRGQNIQYF; CDR3nt: TGCAGCGTGGGGGGGGGCAGGGGGCAGAACATTCAGTACTTC
abundance: many; v_gene: TRBV5-1; d_gene: .; j_gene: TRBJ2-7; CDR3aa: CASSLTGLAYEQYF; CDR3nt: TGCGCCAGCAGCTTGACAGGGCTGGCCTACGAGCAGTACTTC
abundance: many; v_gene: TRBV2; d_gene: TRBD2; j_gene: TRBJ2-5; CDR3aa: CASTRAGGAAPGETQYF; CDR3nt: TGTGCCAGCACCCGGGCGGGGGGCGCGGCCCCAGGAGAGACCCAGTACTTC
abundance: many; v_gene: TRBV7-9; d_gene: .; j_gene: TRBJ1-1; CDR3aa: CASSFGTENTEAFF; CDR3nt: TGTGCCAGCAGCTTCGGGACGGAGAACACTGAAGCTTTCTTT
abundance: many; v_gene: TRBV29-1; d_gene: .; j_gene: TRBJ2-4; CDR3aa: CSALEDRKNIQYF; CDR3nt: TGCAGCGCCCTTGAAGATCGAAAAAACATTCAGTACTTC
abundance: many; v_gene: TRBV5-1; d_gene: .; j_gene: TRBJ2-7; CDR3aa: CASSFGGPSSYEQYF; CDR3nt: TGCGCCAGCAGCTTTGGCGGACCTAGCTCCTACGAGCAGTACTTC
abundance: many; v_gene: TRBV7-8; d_gene: TRBD2; j_gene: TRBJ2-7; CDR3aa: CASRPMTSGKGEQYF; CDR3nt: TGTGCCAGCAGACCAATGACTAGCGGGAAAGGCGAGCAGTACTTC
abundance: .; v_gene: TRBV28; d_gene: TRBD2; j_gene: TRBJ2-1; CDR3aa: CASSLIRLAGDNEQFF; CDR3nt: TGTGCCAGCAGTTTAATCAGACTAGCGGGAGACAATGAGCAGTTCTTC
abundance: many; v_gene: TRBV12-5; d_gene: TRBD1; j_gene: TRBJ2-5; CDR3aa: CASANRGQQETQYF; CDR3nt: TGTGCTAGTGCCAATCGGGGACAGCAAGAGACCCAGTACTTC
abundance: many; v_gene: TRBV14; d_gene: TRBD1; j_gene: TRBJ1-1; CDR3aa: CASSLRTGQRTEAFF; CDR3nt: TGTGCCAGCAGCCTAAGGACAGGGCAGCGGACTGAAGCTTTCTTT
abundance: many; v_gene: TRBV20-1; d_gene: TRBD2; j_gene: TRBJ2-1; CDR3aa: CSARDHLAGEGHEQFF; CDR3nt: TGCAGTGCTAGAGATCATCTAGCGGGAGAGGGGCATGAGCAGTTCTTC
abundance: few; v_gene: TRBV20-1; d_gene: TRBD1; j_gene: TRBJ2-7; CDR3aa: CSARAPGQVHSEQYF; CDR3nt: TGCAGTGCTAGAGCTCCGGGACAGGTGCATTCCGAGCAGTACTTC
abundance: few; v_gene: TRBV7-9; d_gene: .; j_gene: TRBJ1-5; CDR3aa: CASSLAADSNQPQHF; CDR3nt: TGTGCCAGCAGCTTAGCGGCAGATAGCAATCAGCCCCAGCATTTT
abundance: few; v_gene: TRBV12-3/TRBV12-4; d_gene: .; j_gene: TRBJ1-6; CDR3aa: CASSLIEGSPLHF; CDR3nt: TGTGCCAGCAGTTTAATCGAGGGGTCACCCCTCCACTTT
abundance: few; v_gene: TRBV10-1; d_gene: .; j_gene: TRBJ2-7; CDR3aa: CASTISLGHYEQYF; CDR3nt: TGCGCCAGCACGATCTCTCTTGGACACTACGAGCAGTACTTC
abundance: few; v_gene: TRBV6-1; d_gene: TRBD2; j_gene: TRBJ2-1; CDR3aa: CASIDSSGINNEQFF; CDR3nt: TGTGCCAGCATCGACTCTAGCGGAATAAACAATGAGCAGTTCTTC
abundance: .; v_gene: TRBV7-8; d_gene: .; j_gene: TRBJ2-3; CDR3aa: CASIWSGLTDTQYF; CDR3nt: TGTGCCAGCATCTGGTCGGGACTCACAGATACGCAGTATTTT
abundance: few; v_gene: TRBV29-1; d_gene: .; j_gene: TRBJ2-5; CDR3aa: CSVYPGVTETQYF; CDR3nt: TGCAGCGTTTACCCAGGGGTTACGGAGACCCAGTACTTC
abundance: .; v_gene: TRBV5-6; d_gene: TRBD1; j_gene: TRBJ2-7; CDR3aa: CASSAGQGPFGQYF; CDR3nt: TGTGCCAGCAGCGCCGGACAGGGGCCTTTTGGGCAGTACTTC
abundance: many; v_gene: TRBV28; d_gene: .; j_gene: TRBJ2-3; CDR3aa: CASSLLGTDTQYF; CDR3nt: TGTGCCAGCAGTTTATTAGGCACAGATACGCAGTATTTT
abundance: .; v_gene: TRBV6-5; d_gene: .; j_gene: TRBJ1-6; CDR3aa: CASSYSRGSGYSPLHF; CDR3nt: TGTGCCAGCAGTTACTCGAGGGGGAGCGGGTACTCACCCCTCCACTTT
abundance: many; v_gene: TRBV7-8; d_gene: .; j_gene: TRBJ1-1; CDR3aa: CASRRRRDTIGEAFF; CDR3nt: TGTGCCAGCCGCCGTAGGAGGGACACCATAGGTGAAGCTTTCTTT
abundance: .; v_gene: TRBV7-9; d_gene: TRBD1; j_gene: TRBJ2-7; CDR3aa: CASSSDRVGEQYF; CDR3nt: TGTGCCAGCAGCTCCGACAGGGTCGGCGAGCAGTACTTC
abundance: few; v_gene: TRBV7-9; d_gene: .; j_gene: TRBJ2-1; CDR3aa: CASSLRPSSPSSYNEQFF; CDR3nt: TGTGCCAGCAGCTTACGGCCCTCTTCCCCAAGCTCCTACAATGAGCAGTTCTTC
abundance: many; v_gene: TRBV5-1; d_gene: TRBD2; j_gene: TRBJ2-1; CDR3aa: CASSFTQLAKTYNEQFF; CDR3nt: TGCGCCAGCAGCTTCACCCAACTAGCGAAGACCTACAATGAGCAGTTCTTC
abundance: many; v_gene: TRBV7-9; d_gene: .; j_gene: TRBJ1-1; CDR3aa: CASSPHGTEAFF; CDR3nt: TGTGCCAGCAGCCCCCATGGCACTGAAGCTTTCTTT
abundance: .; v_gene: TRBV10-2; d_gene: .; j_gene: TRBJ2-7; CDR3aa: CASSESGRTYEQYF; CDR3nt: TGCGCCAGCAGTGAGTCCGGCAGAACCTACGAGCAGTACTTC
abundance: many; v_gene: TRBV7-2; d_gene: .; j_gene: TRBJ2-1; CDR3aa: CASSWESRDEQFF; CDR3nt: TGTGCCAGCAGTTGGGAAAGCCGCGATGAGCAGTTCTTC
abundance: .; v_gene: TRBV7-8; d_gene: .; j_gene: TRBJ2-1; CDR3aa: CASSAPLDRTPSSYNEQFF; CDR3nt: TGTGCCAGCAGCGCCCCCCTGGACCGGACGCCTAGCTCCTACAATGAGCAGTTCTTC
abundance: few; v_gene: TRBV5-5; d_gene: TRBD1; j_gene: TRBJ1-2; CDR3aa: CASSSAGTGLYGYTF; CDR3nt: TGTGCCAGCAGCAGTGCCGGGACAGGGTTGTATGGCTACACCTTC
abundance: once; v_gene: TRBV29-1; d_gene: .; j_gene: TRBJ1-1; CDR3aa: CSVERQLNTEAFF; CDR3nt: TGCAGCGTTGAACGACAGTTGAACACTGAAGCTTTCTTT
abundance: many; v_gene: TRBV4-2; d_gene: TRBD1; j_gene: TRBJ2-7; CDR3aa: CASSQGAPGGGVVYEQYF; CDR3nt: TGTGCCAGCAGCCAAGGGGCACCAGGGGGCGGGGTGGTCTACGAGCAGTACTTC
abundance: .; v_gene: TRBV27; d_gene: .; j_gene: TRBJ2-1; CDR3aa: CASSLFGQYNEQFF; CDR3nt: TGTGCCAGCAGTCTCTTTGGGCAGTACAATGAGCAGTTCTTC
abundance: few; v_gene: TRBV20-1; d_gene: .; j_gene: TRBJ2-3; CDR3aa: CSARGDYSTDTQYF; CDR3nt: TGCAGTGCTAGAGGTGACTACAGCACAGATACGCAGTATTTT
abundance: .; v_gene: TRBV4-1; d_gene: TRBD1; j_gene: TRBJ1-1; CDR3aa: CASSQDSPTGGNTEAFF; CDR3nt: TGCGCCAGCAGCCAAGATAGTCCGACAGGGGGGAATACTGAAGCTTTCTTT
abundance: many; v_gene: TRBV6-2/TRBV6-3; d_gene: .; j_gene: TRBJ1-5; CDR3aa: CASGDGYSNQPQHF; CDR3nt: TGTGCCAGCGGGGACGGCTATAGCAATCAGCCCCAGCATTTT
abundance: many; v_gene: TRBV12-3/TRBV12-4; d_gene: .; j_gene: TRBJ2-3; CDR3aa: CASSWTADTQYF; CDR3nt: TGTGCCAGCAGCTGGACGGCAGATACGCAGTATTTT
abundance: .; v_gene: TRBV4-3; d_gene: .; j_gene: TRBJ1-2; CDR3aa: CASSQDFRAEGSYGYTF; CDR3nt: TGCGCCAGCAGCCAAGATTTCAGGGCCGAGGGAAGCTATGGCTACACCTTC
abundance: few; v_gene: TRBV20-1; d_gene: TRBD2; j_gene: TRBJ2-1; CDR3aa: CSAPPGLAGNEQFF; CDR3nt: TGCAGTGCTCCCCCAGGACTAGCGGGCAATGAGCAGTTCTTC
abundance: .; v_gene: TRBV4-2; d_gene: TRBD2; j_gene: TRBJ2-3; CDR3aa: CASSQGGLAEITDTQYF; CDR3nt: TGTGCCAGCAGCCAAGGGGGACTAGCGGAGATCACAGATACGCAGTATTTT
abundance: .; v_gene: TRBV7-2; d_gene: .; j_gene: TRBJ2-2; CDR3aa: CASSLPPTGELFF; CDR3nt: TGTGCCAGCAGTTTGCCCCCCACCGGGGAGCTGTTTTTT
abundance: many; v_gene: TRBV18; d_gene: .; j_gene: TRBJ2-3; CDR3aa: CASSAGLNTDTQYF; CDR3nt: TGTGCCAGCTCAGCGGGACTGAACACAGATACGCAGTATTTT